This TCR beta chain appears in the sequencing data of a study of T cell changes during pregnancy in multiple sclerosis. This clone was seen once. The V gene's germline CDR1 is MNHNS and CDR2 SASEGT. Deletions cut 6 bases from V and 0 bases from J, with 8 bases between. The CDR3 runs 14 residues. TCRdb's copy holds only in-frame clones and misses some; the assay was immunoSEQ multiplex PCR. The sample consists of 91,000 or so clones, about 92% of them appearing once. Sequences were derived from peripheral blood, sampled after pregnancy. The TCR comes from a female donor with multiple sclerosis, enrolled in a pregnancy study. V gene TRBV6-1 combines with J gene TRBJ1-4; D is possibly TRBD1 (5 bases). The CDR3 protein is CASRTGATNEKLFF. CDR3 coding DNA: TGTGCCAGCAGAACAGGTGCAACTAATGAAAAACTGTTTTTT.